Below, 31 T cell receptor beta chains from the same sample are listed, as sequenced in a study of blood T cells in healthy people across ages. Alongside a J-beta primer mix, a sample-barcoded 5' primer served in a second PCR lasting about 7 to 12 cycles. TCRdb passed the 5' RACE reads through MiXCR, listing each CDR3 protein once. This table holds roughly 800,000 distinct CDR3 sequences, more than 25% found once. A further study also used this sample, focusing on T cells of mothers and their children.

Source material: blood. Every receptor here comes from a boy younger than 18 in good health.

In DNA, the CDR3 is TGTGCCAGCAGTTTTGGGCAGACCTCCTACGAGCAGTACTTC. Its protein product is CASSFGQTSYEQYF. The J gene is TRBJ2-7, the V gene TRBV28; D remains unclear. This CDR3 has 14 amino acids. V dropped 3 bases and J dropped 0 bases, with 9 bases sitting between them. Germline values: CDR1 MDHEN, CDR2 SYDVKM.

In this sample, this clonotype turned up a few times. This chain joins TRBV6-5 and TRBJ1-3, with 7 bases matching TRBD1. With V trimmed by 0 bases and J by 8 bases, 4 bases remained unmatched. The CDR3 covers 14 residues. Germline V CDR1 and CDR2: MNHEY, SVGAGI. The CDR3 DNA sequence: TGTGCCAGCAGTTACTCGGGCAGGGGGGACACCATATATTTT. Its translation is CASSYSGRGDTIYF.

This clonotype was seen more than once but under ten times. The V and J genes are TRBV28 and TRBJ2-1; TRBD1 or TRBD2 may be the D gene (5 bases each). This CDR3 is 12 amino acids long. Germline V gene sequence: CDR1 MDHEN, CDR2 SYDVKM. The ends were cut back, 11 bases at V and 5 bases at J, with 13 bases in the middle. CDR3 DNA: TGTGCCTGCCTCGGGGCGAACAATGAGCAGTTCTTC. It codes for CACLGANNEQFF.

The chain combines TRBV2 with TRBJ1-5, with D possibly matching TRBD1 (6 bases). Per germline, CDR1 SNHLY and CDR2 FYNNEI. The CDR3 length is 14 residues. Trimming shortened V by 9 bases and J by 6 bases, and 18 bases separated the two germline ends. The CDR3 sequence is CASSPLGQPQPQHF. DNA for the CDR3: TGTGCCAGTTCCCCCCTTGGACAGCCTCAGCCCCAGCATTTT.

The rearrangement uses TRBV3-1 and TRBJ2-3; D not resolved. CDR1 and CDR2 (germline): LGHDT, YNNKEL (reference sequence). Trimming left V 5 bases short and J 2 bases short, with 14 bases between. This CDR3 has 15 amino acids. CDR3 nucleotide sequence: TGTGCCAGCAGCTTTCAAGGAGAATACACAGATACGCAGTATTTT. Its translation: CASSFQGEYTDTQYF.

The chain has TRBV6-5 and TRBJ1-2, with D uncertain. CDR3 length equals 16 residues. V was trimmed by 6 bases and J by 4 bases, leaving 21 bases between them. Looked up from germline, CDR1 is MNHEY and CDR2 is SVGAGI. The CDR3 DNA is TGTGCCAGCAGCTCTTCGTCATCGCACGGACGCTATGGCTACACCTTC. Translated: CASSSSSSHGRYGYTF.

This clonotype was counted only a few times. The rearrangement uses TRBV15 and TRBJ2-7; tentative D call: TRBD1 (6 bases). Germline assignment: CDR1 LNHNV and CDR2 YYDKDF (reference sequence). The CDR3 loop spans 15 amino acids. Trimming removed 5 bases at V and 3 bases at J, with 17 bases between. The chain's CDR3 is CATSPSGQVIYEQYF. As DNA, the CDR3 is TGTGCCACCAGCCCCTCGGGACAAGTAATCTACGAGCAGTACTTC. Looking up the rest from reference TRBV15 and TRBJ2-7 gives the full variable domain: DAMVIQNPRYQVTQFGKPVTLSCSQTLNHNVMYWYQQKSSQAPKLLFHYYDKDFNNEADTPDNFQSRRPNTSFCFLDIRSPGLGDTAMYLCATSPSGQVIYEQYFGPGTRLTVT.

The chain recombines TRBV27 with TRBJ2-5, with 8 bases fitting TRBD1. The CDR3 consists of 15 residues. The junction had 8 bases not matched to a gene; V was cut back by 3 bases and J by 5 bases. The germline gives CDR1 MNHEY, CDR2 SMNVEV (reference sequence). CDR3 in DNA: TGTGCCAGCAGTTTGGTCAGGGGGCGCCCGGAGACCCAGTACTTC. This gives the protein CASSLVRGRPETQYF.

This chain joins TRBV4-2 and TRBJ1-2; no firm D call. In germline, CDR1 is LGHNA, CDR2 YNFKEQ. Trimming left V 0 bases short and J 0 bases short, with 8 bases between. CDR3 length: 15 residues. CDR3 nucleotides: TGTGCCAGCAGCCAAGAGGTCGGGGCTAACTATGGCTACACCTTC. It codes for CASSQEVGANYGYTF.

This clonotype was picked up many times. V gene TRBV5-1 combines with J gene TRBJ2-1; the D call may be TRBD1 or TRBD2 (5 bases each). Trimming removed 5 bases at V and 7 bases at J, with 16 bases between. The CDR3 runs 14 residues. Per germline, CDR1 SGHRS and CDR2 YFSETQ. This CDR3 is CASSFLPGTNEQFF. CDR3 sequence (DNA): TGCGCCAGCAGTTTTCTTCCGGGGACGAATGAGCAGTTCTTC.

This clonotype has only a few counts. The chain carries TRBV18 and TRBJ2-2; the D is unclear. The CDR3 has 16 amino acids. The germline CDR1 and CDR2 sequences are KGHSH and LQKENI. Trimming pared 3 bases from V and 1 base from J, leaving 12 bases between. CDR3 in DNA: TGTGCCAGCTCACCTAGTGCGGCTAGGAACACCGGGGAGCTGTTTTTT. It translates to CASSPSAARNTGELFF.

This chain connects TRBV7-9 to TRBJ1-4; TRBD1 agrees at 7 bases. In germline, CDR1 is SEHNR, CDR2 FQNEAQ (reference sequence). Trimming removed 4 bases from V and 4 bases from J; junction bases left unmatched: 6. This CDR3 region has 15 residues. In DNA form, the CDR3 reads TGTGCCAGCAGCTCCGACAGGGCCTTTAATGAAAAACTGTTTTTT. Its translation: CASSSDRAFNEKLFF.

The J gene is TRBJ1-1, the V gene TRBV9; D ambiguous. V was clipped by 0 bases and J by 5 bases, with 11 bases between them. Per germline, CDR1 SGDLS and CDR2 YYNGEE. The CDR3 is made up of 14 amino acids. The CDR3 coding sequence is TGTGCCAGCAGCGTAGGAGGATCGGGGACTGAAGCTTTCTTT. This translates into CASSVGGSGTEAFF.

This chain joins TRBV23-1 and TRBJ1-1, with TRBD1 identical over 8 bases. Being an ORF, TRBV23-1 has a function that is uncertain. The V segment lost 7 bases and the J segment 1 base; nucleotides outside the gene matches: 5. This CDR3 has 14 residues. The CDR3 sequence is CASTMTGENTEAFF. Written as DNA, the CDR3 is TGCGCCAGCACCATGACAGGGGAGAACACTGAAGCTTTCTTT.

This clonotype came up a few times. This sequence joins TRBV11-2 and TRBJ2-3; 7 nucleotides align to TRBD1. Germline CDR1 SGHAT, CDR2 FQNNGV. This CDR3 is built from 14 residues. J was trimmed by 3 bases and V by 5 bases; bases with no gene match: 5. CDR3 DNA: TGTGCCAGCAGCCGAGACAGGGATACAGATACGCAGTATTTT. It is translated as CASSRDRDTDTQYF.

This clonotype has a handful of counts. The chain carries TRBV20-1 and TRBJ2-2; a weak D match, TRBD2 (5 bases). This CDR3 has 14 amino acids. Germline V gene sequence: CDR1 DFQATT, CDR2 SNEGSKA (reference sequence). The V end lost 5 bases, the J end lost 4 bases, and 14 bases lay between the germline ends. For the CDR3, the DNA is TGCAGTGCTTTGACTCCACGGGGCACCGGGGAGCTGTTTTTT. It specifies CSALTPRGTGELFF.

The chain combines TRBV2 with TRBJ2-1; D is undetermined. The J call may be in error: the DNA end matches TRBJ2-5 better. The CDR3 length is 11 residues. Germline V gene data show CDR1 as SNHLY and CDR2 as FYNNEI. CDR3 amino acids: CASVTLTAQYF. For the CDR3, the DNA is TGTGCCAGCGTCACTCTCACGGCCCAGTACTTC.

V gene TRBV29-1 combines with J gene TRBJ2-1, with D unresolved. TRBJ2-7 matches the DNA end more closely, so the J call is doubtful. Germline assignment: CDR1 SQVTM and CDR2 ANQGSEA. This CDR3 spans 11 amino acids. This CDR3 reads CSVGRAYEQYF. The CDR3, as DNA: TGCAGCGTCGGACGAGCCTACGAGCAGTACTTC.

The rearrangement uses TRBV28 and TRBJ2-7, with 9 bases lining up with TRBD1. The CDR3 runs to 14 residues. Germline CDR1 reads MDHEN; CDR2 reads SYDVKM. The ends lost 6 bases at V and 0 bases at J; junction bases unmatched: 3. CDR3 amino acids: CASSDRGGSYEQYF. In nucleotides, the CDR3 is TGTGCCAGCAGCGACAGGGGGGGCTCCTACGAGCAGTACTTC.

This clonotype was counted only a few times. The genes are TRBV11-2 and TRBJ2-7; 10 nucleotides line up with TRBD1. This CDR3 region has 15 residues. V lost 5 bases, J lost 6 bases, and 10 bases stayed unmatched. CDR1 SGHAT and CDR2 FQNNGV come from the germline V gene. CDR3 sequence (DNA): TGTGCCAGCAGCCAAACCGGGACAGGGGTCCTCGAGCAGTACTTC. Its translation: CASSQTGTGVLEQYF.

This clonotype was detected only a few times. A much more abundant neighbour one base away suggests this may be a read error. This sequence joins TRBV4-1 and TRBJ2-2, with TRBD2 identical over 8 bases. J lost 9 bases, V lost 2 bases, and 2 bases had no gene match. The CDR3 consists of 13 residues. Germline lookup yields CDR1 MGHRA and CDR2 YSYEKL. The CDR3 region is CASSQWTSRELFF. In DNA form, the CDR3 reads TGCGCCAGCAGCCAATGGACTAGCAGGGAGCTGTTTTTT.

The chain combines TRBV5-1 with TRBJ2-6; weak D call: TRBD1 (6 bases). CDR1 is SGHRS and CDR2 is YFSETQ in the germline V gene. There are 15 residues in the CDR3. V was pared by 3 bases and J by 0 bases, with 7 bases between. CDR3: CASSWDTSGANVLTF. CDR3 coding DNA: TGCGCCAGCAGCTGGGACACCTCTGGGGCCAACGTCCTGACTTTC.

This chain links TRBV20-1 with TRBJ1-6; 9 bases map to TRBD1. CDR1 is DFQATT and CDR2 is SNEGSKA in the germline V gene (reference sequence). This CDR3 is 14 amino acids long. V shed 5 bases and J 9 bases; nucleotides not matched to a gene: 8. The CDR3 sequence is CSAPGQGRGSPLHF. In DNA, the CDR3 is TGCAGTGCTCCTGGACAGGGGAGGGGTTCACCCCTCCACTTT.

The chain couples TRBV20-1 to TRBJ2-7; TRBD2 aligns across 11 bases. This CDR3 has 13 residues. V lost 3 bases and J lost 3; bases outside the gene matches: 1. Germline V gene lookup returns CDR1 DFQATT and CDR2 SNEGSKA (reference sequence). The CDR3 nucleotides read TGCAGTGCTAGTCTAGCGGGGGGCTACGAGCAGTACTTC. Translated: CSASLAGGYEQYF.

The table lists this clonotype with a few counts. The chain couples TRBV3-1 to TRBJ2-1; D gene uncertain. This CDR3 region has 13 residues. With 4 bases removed from V and 13 bases from J, the gap between germline ends came to 17 bases. CDR1 is LGHDT and CDR2 is YNNKEL in the germline V gene (reference sequence). CDR3: CASSLGLVGNQFF. CDR3 nucleotides: TGTGCCAGCAGCCTCGGGTTGGTGGGGAATCAGTTCTTC.

The chain joins TRBV5-1 to TRBJ2-4; 11 bases fit TRBD2. The CDR3 has 15 residues. J was trimmed by 6 bases and V by 5 bases; bases with no gene match: 7. CDR1 SGHRS and CDR2 YFSETQ come from the germline V gene. DNA of the CDR3: TGCGCCAGCAGACTAACCGGGACTAGCGGAAACATTCAGTACTTC. Amino acids: CASRLTGTSGNIQYF.

This clonotype was observed a few times. The chain joins TRBV12-3 or TRBV12-4 to TRBJ1-6, with 9 positions matching TRBD1. The CDR3 has 17 residues. The V gene end was trimmed by 7 bases and the J gene end by 5 bases; junction bases not matched to a gene: 12. CDR3 loop: CASTDGTGIFHNSPLHF. The CDR3 region has the DNA TGTGCCAGCACCGACGGGACAGGGATTTTTCATAATTCACCCCTCCACTTT.

The chain links TRBV28 to TRBJ1-2; no clear D gene. CDR1 is MDHEN and CDR2 is SYDVKM in the germline V gene. Trimming stripped 6 bases from V and 0 bases from J, with 11 bases between. The CDR3 runs 14 residues. CDR3 DNA: TGTGCCAGCAGGTATCCGTCTACTAACTATGGCTACACCTTC. Its translation: CASRYPSTNYGYTF.

The J gene is TRBJ1-2, the V gene TRBV4-1, with a tentative D call TRBD1 (5 bases). The CDR3 is 16 amino acids. Germline loops: CDR1 MGHRA, CDR2 YSYEKL. The V gene lost 4 bases and the J gene lost 0 bases, with 15 bases spanning the gap. The chain's CDR3 is CASSPGGGAANYGYTF. As DNA, the CDR3 is TGCGCCAGCAGCCCCGGGGGTGGTGCAGCTAACTATGGCTACACCTTC.

The rearrangement uses TRBV12-3 or TRBV12-4 and TRBJ2-5, with 14 bases fitting TRBD2. The J call may be faulty, since TRBJ2-1 better matches the DNA end. The CDR3 sequence is 16 residues long. The CDR3 reads CASSLGGLAGVLEQFF. Here the CDR3 DNA reads TGTGCCAGCAGTTTAGGGGGACTAGCGGGGGTCCTAGAGCAGTTCTTC.

The V call is TRBV9, the J call TRBJ2-7; 10 bases are shared with TRBD2. Germline values: CDR1 SGDLS, CDR2 YYNGEE. The CDR3 is 16 amino acids. J lost 3 bases, V lost 0 bases, and 6 bases had no gene match. CDR3 in amino acids: CASSVGPAGGFYEQYF. The DNA for the CDR3 is TGTGCCAGCAGCGTAGGCCCAGCGGGGGGGTTCTACGAGCAGTACTTC.